These 5 T cell receptor beta chains share one sample of origin, sequenced in a study of shared clonotypes between healthy human individuals. Sequencing used immunoSEQ multiplex PCR; TCRdb keeps in-frame clones, though not all of them. The table includes about 2.3 million clones, approximately 93% detected once. The sample consisted of naive CD4+ T cells from PBMCs. This sample's subset: CD45RA+ positively selected. These receptors were taken from a man younger than 35 in good health. Some clones in this sample may be carry-over from other donors' samples.

The V call is TRBV7-3, the J call TRBJ2-2, with D unresolved. Per the germline V gene, CDR1 is SGHTA and CDR2 is FQGTGA. The CDR3 length is 15 residues. The V gene lost 0 bases and the J gene lost 0 bases, with 5 bases spanning the gap. The CDR3 DNA is TGTGCCAGCAGCTTAACGTCCACGAACACCGGGGAGCTGTTTTTT. Its translation: CASSLTSTNTGELFF. The entire variable domain, with the rest obtained from reference TRBV7-3 and TRBJ2-2, is as follows: GAGVSQTPSNKVTEKGKYVELRCDPISGHTALYWYRQSLGQGPEFLIYFQGTGAADDSGLPNDRFFAVRPEGSVSTLKIQRTERGDSAVYLCASSLTSTNTGELFFGEGSRLTVL.

This clone has a handful of counts. The chain recombines TRBV6-1 with TRBJ1-5; a possible D gene is TRBD1 (5 bases). Trimming removed 6 bases at V and 0 bases at J, with 12 bases between. CDR3 size: 15 residues. Per germline, CDR1 MNHNS and CDR2 SASEGT. CDR3 in amino acids: CASRMTANSNQPQHF. Written as DNA, the CDR3 is TGTGCCAGCAGGATGACAGCTAATAGCAATCAGCCCCAGCATTTT.

The chain joins TRBV5-1 to TRBJ2-1; 9 bases fit TRBD2. V was pared by 4 bases and J by 6 bases, with 11 bases of the junction left unmatched. Germline V CDR1 and CDR2: SGHRS, YFSETQ. This CDR3 contains 16 residues. The CDR3 nucleotides are TGCGCCAGCAGCCTCCATGCGGGAGGGCCGATCAATGAGCAGTTCTTC. This translates into CASSLHAGGPINEQFF.

V gene TRBV5-1 combines with J gene TRBJ2-3; 9 bases align to TRBD2. Germline-derived CDR1 and CDR2 are SGHRS and YFSETQ. This CDR3 has 16 residues. Trimming removed 0 bases from V and 3 bases from J; junction bases left unmatched: 5. The CDR3 protein is CASSLEIAGATDTQYF. In DNA, the CDR3 is TGCGCCAGCAGCTTGGAGATAGCGGGAGCGACAGATACGCAGTATTTT.

The V and J genes are TRBV2 and TRBJ1-1, with D perhaps TRBD1 (6 bases). From germline, CDR1 is SNHLY and CDR2 FYNNEI. This CDR3 spans 13 amino acids. V gave up 5 bases and J gave up 7 bases, with 14 bases separating them. This CDR3 is CASSLLTGNEAFF. The DNA of the CDR3 is TGTGCCAGCAGTTTACTAACAGGGAATGAAGCTTTCTTT.